This is a list of T cell receptor beta chains from one sample in a study of regulatory T cells in long-lasting Graves disease. One entry per CDR3 protein results from TCRdb running MiXCR on the multiplex PCR reads. This table holds some 500,000 distinct CDR3 sequences, approximately 12% found once. This sample also belongs to another study, concerning T cells in Graves' hyperthyroidism and ophthalmopathy.

Sample: peripheral blood mononuclear cells (PBMCs), taken at new diagnosis, from a patient treated with antithyroid drugs. All receptors derive from a man aged 25-45 years with Graves disease. The conserved cysteine and the conserved F or W are not part of the CDR3 here. The D gene is left open where the match is weak.

.	TRBJ1-2	TRBV29-1	SVDGAIGYGYT
TRBD2	TRBJ2-1	TRBV5-6	ASSEGGVYNEQF
TRBD1	TRBJ2-2	TRBV25-1	ASSETGWFETGELF
TRBD2	TRBJ2-7	TRBV6-1	ASGPLGLFEQY
TRBD1	TRBJ1-2	TRBV6-5	ASSSGTDYGYT
.	TRBJ2-6	TRBV25-1	ASSDWVGSGANVLT
.	TRBJ1-5	TRBV28	AVRVGNQPQH
.	TRBJ1-2	TRBV12-3/TRBV12-4	ASSSTLVSGYT
.	TRBJ1-5	TRBV19	ASSIVTRSNQPQH
.	TRBJ2-4	TRBV12-3/TRBV12-4	ASTGLRNIQY
.	TRBJ2-5	TRBV4-1	ASSQVVFQETQY
TRBD2	TRBJ2-1	TRBV20-1	SAVTLAGVYNEQF
.	TRBJ2-1	TRBV20-1	SARAGATYNEQF